These 27 T cell receptor beta chains share one sample of origin, sequenced in a study of blood T cell repertoires in COVID-19. Profiling relied on immunoSEQ multiplex PCR, and the TCRdb table lists in-frame clones only, not all of them. The repertoire has some 370,000 clones, around 87% of them found once; the top ten carry 8% to 13%. Sequenced: peripheral blood. Receptors originate from a woman under 40 with COVID-19, enrolled during active disease.

This clone was observed a single time. This chain uses TRBV15 with TRBJ2-7; 8 bases are a match to TRBD2. The CDR3 is made up of 15 amino acids. Trimming at V came to 1 base and at J to 4 bases, leaving 6 bases not matched to a gene. The germline CDR1 and CDR2 sequences are LNHNV and YYDKDF (reference sequence). For the CDR3, the DNA is TGTGCCACCAGCAGAGGCACTAGCGGACTATACGAGCAGTACTTC. Its translation is CATSRGTSGLYEQYF.

This chain connects TRBV27 to TRBJ2-7; 10 positions agree with TRBD2. Germline assignment: CDR1 MNHEY and CDR2 SMNVEV (reference sequence). The CDR3 runs to 18 residues. Losses at the gene ends were 5 bases for V and 2 bases for J; bases not matched to a gene: 15. CDR3 residues: CASSPGASGSGPTYEQYF. The CDR3 DNA reads TGTGCCAGCAGTCCTGGGGCTAGCGGGAGCGGGCCCACCTACGAGCAGTACTTC.

The DNA for the CDR3 is TGTGCCAGCAGCCACGGCTACGGGTTCTACGAGCAGTACTTC. This codes for CASSHGYGFYEQYF. V usage is TRBV3-1 (or the pseudogene TRBV3-2) and J usage is TRBJ2-7; D uncertain. The germline CDR1 and CDR2 sequences are LGHDT and YNNKEL (reference sequence). This CDR3 contains 14 residues. V was shortened by 3 bases and J by 3 bases, with 12 bases between the two germline ends.

This rearrangement joins TRBV6-6 to TRBJ2-3, with D maybe TRBD1 (6 bases). Trimming left V 2 bases short and J 6 bases short, with 9 bases between. Germline lookup yields CDR1 MNHNY and CDR2 SVGAGI (reference sequence). This CDR3 region has 13 residues. In DNA form, the CDR3 reads TGTGCCAGCAGTTACACAGGGTCGGATACGCAGTATTTT. Protein sequence: CASSYTGSDTQYF.

The V and J genes are TRBV7-6 and TRBJ1-3, with D uncertain. Germline CDR1 SGHVS, CDR2 FNYEAQ. Trimming left V 0 bases short and J 0 bases short, with 9 bases between. The length of the CDR3 is 16 residues. CDR3 bases: TGTGCCAGCAGCTTAGCAAAAACAGACTCTGGAAACACCATATATTTT. It translates to CASSLAKTDSGNTIYF.

V usage is TRBV6-5 and J usage is TRBJ2-7; D is possibly TRBD2 (6 bases). V was clipped by 11 bases and J by 0 bases, with 14 bases between them. From germline, CDR1 is MNHEY and CDR2 SVGAGI. The length of the CDR3 is 13 residues. The CDR3 region is CASRRGSSYEQYF. As DNA, the CDR3 is TGTGCCTCGCGGAGGGGAAGCTCCTACGAGCAGTACTTC.

This rearrangement joins TRBV2 to TRBJ1-6; the match to TRBD1 covers 7 bases. The V gene's germline CDR1 is SNHLY and CDR2 FYNNEI. This CDR3 contains 14 residues. Trimming cost V 4 bases and J 9 bases; bases outside gene matches: 6. CDR3 in amino acids: CASSARQGTSPLHF. The CDR3 DNA reads as TGTGCCAGCAGTGCACGACAGGGAACTTCACCCCTCCACTTT.

This chain connects TRBV5-6 to TRBJ2-7; 11 bases fit TRBD1. Germline lookup yields CDR1 SGHDT and CDR2 YYEEEE. Germline trimming cut 3 bases from V and 2 bases from J; bases unmatched to any gene: 1. The CDR3 loop spans 14 amino acids. The CDR3 spells CASSWGQGAYEQYF. As DNA, the CDR3 is TGTGCCAGCAGCTGGGGACAGGGGGCCTACGAGCAGTACTTC.

J is TRBJ2-1 and V is TRBV24-1; perhaps TRBD2 as D (6 bases). Trimming cost V 0 bases and J 6 bases, with 11 bases left between them. The length of the CDR3 is 15 residues. CDR1 KGHDR and CDR2 SFDVKD come from the germline V gene. This CDR3 reads CATSDLEGGANEQFF. The CDR3 DNA sequence: TGTGCCACCAGTGATTTGGAGGGAGGTGCCAATGAGCAGTTCTTC.

The chain is built from TRBV9 and TRBJ2-3; TRBD1 matches 10 bases. Losses at the gene ends were 3 bases for V and 5 bases for J; bases not matched to a gene: 9. The germline CDR1 and CDR2 sequences are SGDLS and YYNGEE. The CDR3 length is 16 residues. The CDR3 DNA reads as TGTGCCAGCAGCGCCCCGGGGACAGGGGTTGGAGATACGCAGTATTTT. This translates into CASSAPGTGVGDTQYF.

V and J are TRBV30 and TRBJ2-1; D is unclear. V lost 0 bases and J 5 bases, leaving 8 bases between the germline ends. This CDR3 spans 13 amino acids. Germline lookup yields CDR1 GTSNPN and CDR2 SVGIG (reference sequence). The CDR3 nucleotides read TGTGCCTGGAGTGTAAGGAGTGACAATGAGCAGTTCTTC. Its protein product is CAWSVRSDNEQFF.

This clone was observed a single time. This sequence joins TRBV14 and TRBJ2-1; 9 bases are shared with TRBD2. The CDR3 totals 17 residues. The J segment lost 4 bases and the V segment lost 4 bases, leaving 11 bases of the junction unmatched. The germline CDR1 and CDR2 sequences are SGHDN and FVKESK. The DNA for the CDR3 is TGTGCCAGCAGCCCCTTTCCGAGGACTAGCGCATACAATGAGCAGTTCTTC. The encoded protein is CASSPFPRTSAYNEQFF.

The V gene is TRBV6-5, the J gene TRBJ1-1; TRBD1 aligns across 9 bases. Germline loops: CDR1 MNHEY, CDR2 SVGAGI. The CDR3 has 13 amino acids. The V gene end was trimmed by 2 bases and the J gene end by 5 bases; junction bases not matched to a gene: 0. CDR3 nucleotide sequence: TGTGCCAGCAGTTACGACAGGGGGACTGAAGCTTTCTTT. It codes for CASSYDRGTEAFF.

This clone was observed once. CDR3 residues: CASAGLAGMNEQYF. DNA for the CDR3: TGCGCCAGCGCGGGACTAGCGGGGATGAACGAGCAGTACTTC. V usage is TRBV10-2 and J usage is TRBJ2-7; 13 nucleotides agree with TRBD2. The germline V gene has CDR1 WSHSY and CDR2 SAAADI. V lost 8 bases, J lost 5 bases, and 6 bases stayed unmatched. The CDR3 totals 14 residues.

The genes are TRBV18 and TRBJ1-3, with D perhaps TRBD1 (5 bases). The CDR3 contains 14 residues. V gave up 3 bases and J gave up 6 bases, with 12 bases separating them. The germline CDR1 and CDR2 sequences are KGHSH and LQKENI. The CDR3 DNA reads TGTGCCAGCTCACCGGATGCGGGGGAAAACACCATATATTTT. It codes for CASSPDAGENTIYF.

The CDR3 DNA reads as TGCGCCAGCAGCTTGGCGGCAGGGTACAATGAGCAGTTCTTC. This encodes CASSLAAGYNEQFF. V gene TRBV5-1 combines with J gene TRBJ2-1; D might be TRBD1 (5 bases). The germline V gene encodes CDR1 SGHRS and CDR2 YFSETQ. The CDR3 runs to 14 residues. Deletions cut 0 bases from V and 4 bases from J, with 8 bases between.

The rearrangement uses TRBV28 and TRBJ2-1; the match to TRBD2 covers 13 bases. Germline-derived CDR1 and CDR2 are MDHEN and SYDVKM. This CDR3 has 17 residues. V lost 3 bases to trimming and J lost 2 bases; unmatched junction nucleotides: 4. CDR3 in amino acids: CASSFKTSGRPYNEQFF. The CDR3 DNA reads as TGTGCCAGCAGTTTCAAGACTAGCGGGAGGCCCTACAATGAGCAGTTCTTC.

CDR3 nucleotide sequence: TGTGCCAGCAGCAACCGGGACAACACAGATACGCAGTATTTT. Protein product: CASSNRDNTDTQYF. V and J are TRBV7-3 and TRBJ2-3; D might be TRBD1 (6 bases). The CDR3 has 14 residues. V lost 5 bases and J 2 bases, leaving 11 bases between the germline ends. CDR1 and CDR2 from the germline V gene are SGHTA and FQGTGA.

The chain links TRBV19 to TRBJ1-4; D might be TRBD1 (5 bases). With 6 bases removed from V and 8 bases from J, the gap between germline ends came to 10 bases. Germline values: CDR1 LNHDA, CDR2 SQIVND (reference sequence). The CDR3 has 12 amino acids. The CDR3 sequence is CASRRQGEKLFF. The CDR3 coding sequence is TGTGCCAGTAGACGGCAGGGCGAAAAACTGTTTTTT.

The rearrangement links TRBV2 to TRBJ1-1, with D uncertain. Germline assignment: CDR1 SNHLY and CDR2 FYNNEI. The CDR3 spans 12 residues. Deletions cut 4 bases from V and 6 bases from J, with 9 bases between. CDR3 sequence reads: CASSGGEAEAFF. The CDR3 bases are TGTGCCAGCAGTGGCGGGGAGGCTGAAGCTTTCTTT.

The chain recombines TRBV21-1 with TRBJ2-4; the table calls TRBD1, which could not be checked here. TRBV21-1 is noted as a pseudogene. The CDR3 covers 15 residues. The CDR3 loop reads CASSKRGPAKNIQYF. CDR3 bases: TGTGCCAGCAGCAAAAGGGGCCCGGCCAAAAACATTCAGTACTTC.

This chain uses TRBV28 with TRBJ2-1; no clear D gene. From germline, CDR1 is MDHEN and CDR2 SYDVKM. This CDR3 contains 15 residues. V was clipped by 5 bases and J by 0 bases, with 11 bases between them. The CDR3 nucleotides read TGTGCCAGCAGTCCCTCCCTAATCTCCTACAATGAGCAGTTCTTC. Translated, it gives CASSPSLISYNEQFF. The full variable domain, its missing parts supplied by reference TRBV28 and TRBJ2-1, is DVKVTQSSRYLVKRTGEKVFLECVQDMDHENMFWYRQDPGLGLRLIYFSYDVKMKEKGDIPEGYSVSREKKERFSLILESASTNQTSMYLCASSPSLISYNEQFFGPGTRLTVL.

V and J are TRBV1 and TRBJ2-1; the D call TRBD2 from the table was never checked on the DNA. TRBV1 counts as a pseudogene. The CDR3 sequence is 20 residues long. CDR3 protein: CTSSQDPPRSGRWGYNEQFF. Written as DNA, the CDR3 is TGCACCAGCAGCCAAGACCCCCCCCGGAGCGGGAGGTGGGGGTACAATGAGCAGTTCTTC.

This clone was counted a few times. The rearrangement uses TRBV6-5 and TRBJ2-3; 7 nucleotides align to TRBD1. CDR1 is MNHEY and CDR2 is SVGAGI in the germline V gene. This CDR3 spans 12 amino acids. J was trimmed by 6 bases and V by 8 bases; bases with no gene match: 5. CDR3 amino acids: CASSKQGDTQYF. In DNA, the CDR3 is TGTGCCAGCTCAAAACAGGGGGATACGCAGTATTTT.

This clone was seen more than once but under ten times. The chain employs TRBV18 and TRBJ2-7, with 9 bases identical to TRBD2. The length of the CDR3 is 15 residues. Germline V CDR1 and CDR2: KGHSH, LQKENI. The J segment lost 5 bases and the V segment lost 1 base, leaving 6 bases of the junction unmatched. CDR3 sequence (DNA): TGTGCCAGCTCACCACAGGGACTAGCTTTGGACGAGCAGTACTTC. This gives the protein CASSPQGLALDEQYF.

The chain uses TRBV24-1 and TRBJ2-5, with a weak D call TRBD1 (5 bases). The CDR3 covers 14 residues. The germline V gene has CDR1 KGHDR and CDR2 SFDVKD. Deletions cut 4 bases from V and 1 base from J, with 9 bases between. The DNA of the CDR3 is TGTGCCACCAGTGAGATAAGGGGCCAAGAGACCCAGTACTTC. This sequence encodes CATSEIRGQETQYF.

V usage is TRBV28 and J usage is TRBJ2-1, with 8 bases that match TRBD2. The CDR3 covers 13 residues. Trimming removed 8 bases from V and 4 bases from J; junction bases left unmatched: 4. The germline gives CDR1 MDHEN, CDR2 SYDVKM. The CDR3 sequence: CASGAGGYNEQFF. CDR3 nucleotides: TGTGCCAGCGGGGCGGGAGGATACAATGAGCAGTTCTTC. Complete variable domain (other parts from reference TRBV28 and TRBJ2-1): DVKVTQSSRYLVKRTGEKVFLECVQDMDHENMFWYRQDPGLGLRLIYFSYDVKMKEKGDIPEGYSVSREKKERFSLILESASTNQTSMYLCASGAGGYNEQFFGPGTRLTVL.